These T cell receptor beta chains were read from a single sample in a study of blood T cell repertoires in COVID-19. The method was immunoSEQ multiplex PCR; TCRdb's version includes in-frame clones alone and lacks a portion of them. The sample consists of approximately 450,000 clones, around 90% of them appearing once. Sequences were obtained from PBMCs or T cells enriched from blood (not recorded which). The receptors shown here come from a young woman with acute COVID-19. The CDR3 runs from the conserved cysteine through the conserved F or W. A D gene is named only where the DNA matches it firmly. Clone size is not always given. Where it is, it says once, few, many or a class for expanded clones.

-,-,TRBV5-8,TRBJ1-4,CASSRRVSPEKLFF,TGTGCCAGCAGCCGCCGGGTCTCCCCTGAAAAACTGTTTTTT
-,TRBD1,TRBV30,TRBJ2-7,CAWEDRVRLEQYF,TGTGCCTGGGAGGACAGGGTCCGTCTCGAGCAGTACTTC
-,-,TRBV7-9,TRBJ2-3,CASSLALDTQYF,TGTGCCAGCAGCTTAGCTCTGGATACGCAGTATTTT
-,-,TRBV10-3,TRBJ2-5,CAISESDGEETQYF,TGTGCCATCAGTGAGTCTGACGGGGAAGAGACCCAGTACTTC
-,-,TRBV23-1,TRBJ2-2,CASRLGTPYTGELFF,TGCGCCAGCAGACTCGGGACACCTTACACCGGGGAGCTGTTTTTT
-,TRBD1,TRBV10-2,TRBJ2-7,CASRPRDRGYYEQYF,TGCGCCAGCAGACCCCGGGACAGGGGGTACTACGAGCAGTACTTC
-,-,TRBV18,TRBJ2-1,CASSQGRSGDEQFF,TGTGCCAGCTCACAGGGGCGTTCGGGTGATGAGCAGTTCTTC
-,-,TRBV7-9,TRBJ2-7,CASSLGVGRAWEQYF,TGTGCCAGCAGCTTAGGGGTCGGCAGGGCTTGGGAGCAGTACTTC
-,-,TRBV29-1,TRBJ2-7,CSATGIGAYEQYF,TGCAGCGCTACAGGGATTGGTGCCTACGAGCAGTACTTC
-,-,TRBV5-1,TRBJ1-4,CASSRTQREKLFF,TGCGCCAGCAGCAGGACTCAACGGGAAAAACTGTTTTTT
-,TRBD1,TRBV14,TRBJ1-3,CASSPTGSTIYF,TGTGCCAGCAGCCCGACAGGGAGCACCATATATTTT
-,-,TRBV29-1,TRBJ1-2,CSVRTRWGYTF,TGCAGCGTCCGGACAAGGTGGGGCTACACCTTC
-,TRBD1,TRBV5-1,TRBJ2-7,CASSQTGGLSYEQYF,TGCGCCAGCAGCCAGACAGGGGGCCTCTCCTACGAGCAGTACTTC
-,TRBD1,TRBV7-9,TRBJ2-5,CASSVNRGETQYF,TGTGCCAGCAGCGTCAACAGGGGAGAGACCCAGTACTTC
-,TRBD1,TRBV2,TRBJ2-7,CASSPGQGSPYEQYF,TGTGCCAGCAGCCCGGGACAGGGGTCCCCCTACGAGCAGTACTTC
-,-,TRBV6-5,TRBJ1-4,CASSYFGTEKLFF,TGTGCCAGCAGTTACTTTGGCACTGAAAAACTGTTTTTT
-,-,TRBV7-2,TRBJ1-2,CASSLVGGANYGYTF,TGTGCCAGCAGCTTAGTGGGGGGGGCCAACTATGGCTACACCTTC
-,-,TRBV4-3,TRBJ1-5,CASSPQRQGLRPQHF,TGCGCCAGCAGCCCCCAAAGACAAGGCCTAAGGCCCCAGCATTTT
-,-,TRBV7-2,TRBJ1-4,CASSFGEGEKLFF,TGTGCCAGCAGCTTTGGGGAGGGGGAAAAACTGTTTTTT
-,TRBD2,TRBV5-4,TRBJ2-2,CASSLGTSGVSGELFF,TGTGCCAGCAGCTTGGGGACTAGCGGGGTTAGCGGGGAGCTGTTTTTT
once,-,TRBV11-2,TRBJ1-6,CASSPAYYNSPLHF,TGTGCCAGCAGCCCCGCGTACTATAATTCACCCCTCCACTTT
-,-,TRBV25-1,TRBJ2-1,CASIIYNEQFF,TGTGCCAGCATCATCTACAATGAGCAGTTCTTC
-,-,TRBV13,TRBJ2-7,CASSLGQGIAYEQYF,TGTGCCAGCAGCTTAGGGCAGGGGATTGCCTACGAGCAGTACTTC
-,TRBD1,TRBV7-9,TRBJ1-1,CASSLVGQGFKLNTEAFF,TGTGCCAGCAGCTTAGTGGGACAGGGCTTTAAACTGAACACTGAAGCTTTCTTT
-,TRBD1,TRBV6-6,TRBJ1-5,CASSTGQDNGQPQHF,TGTGCCAGCAGTACCGGACAGGATAATGGTCAGCCCCAGCATTTT
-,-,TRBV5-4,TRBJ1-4,CASSPGADEKLFF,TGTGCCAGCAGCCCAGGGGCCGATGAAAAACTGTTTTTT
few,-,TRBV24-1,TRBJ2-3,CATSVGSTDTQYF,TGTGCCACCAGTGTCGGGAGCACAGATACGCAGTATTTT
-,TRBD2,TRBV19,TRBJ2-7,CASSMGLSSYEQYF,TGTGCCAGTAGTATGGGACTAAGCTCCTACGAGCAGTACTTC
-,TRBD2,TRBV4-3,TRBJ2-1,CASSQASGLEQFF,TGCGCCAGCAGCCAAGCCTCGGGACTAGAGCAGTTCTTC
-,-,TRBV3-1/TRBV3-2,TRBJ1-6,CASKGGSSPLHF,TGTGCCAGCAAGGGGGGGAGCTCACCCCTCCACTTT
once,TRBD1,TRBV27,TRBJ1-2,CASSLGDRGGYTF,TGTGCCAGCAGTTTGGGGGACAGGGGCGGCTACACCTTC
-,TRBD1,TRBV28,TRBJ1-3,CASSPDRDSGNTIYF,TGTGCCAGCAGTCCGGACAGGGACTCTGGAAACACCATATATTTT
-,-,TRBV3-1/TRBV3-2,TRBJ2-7,CASSPETTTIAYEQYF,TGTGCCAGCAGCCCTGAGACGACTACCATAGCCTACGAGCAGTACTTC
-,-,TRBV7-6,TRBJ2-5,CASSLIPGIQETQYF,TGTGCCAGCAGCTTAATCCCAGGGATACAAGAGACCCAGTACTTC
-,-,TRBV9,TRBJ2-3,CASSPSNRVGTDTQYF,TGTGCCAGCAGCCCTTCCAACAGGGTTGGCACAGATACGCAGTATTTT
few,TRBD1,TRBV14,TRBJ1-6,CASSRDRVGNSPLHF,TGTGCCAGCAGCCGGGACAGGGTAGGGAATTCACCCCTCCACTTT
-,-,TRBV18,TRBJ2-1,CASSPGYPPRNNEQFF,TGTGCCAGCTCACCAGGTTACCCCCCCAGAAACAATGAGCAGTTCTTC
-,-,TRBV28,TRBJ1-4,CASSTGQSNEKLFF,TGTGCCAGCAGTACAGGACAGTCCAATGAAAAACTGTTTTTT
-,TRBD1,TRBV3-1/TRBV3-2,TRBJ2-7,CASSQASGTGEQYF,TGTGCCAGCAGCCAAGCTTCCGGGACAGGGGAGCAGTACTTC
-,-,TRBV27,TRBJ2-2,CASSPRQNGELFF,TGTGCCAGCAGTCCGAGACAGAACGGGGAGCTGTTTTTT
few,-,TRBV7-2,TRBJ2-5,CASSPMGSGETQYF,TGTGCCAGCAGCCCCATGGGCAGTGGAGAGACCCAGTACTTC